The 22 T cell receptor beta chains presented below share a single source sample, sequenced in a study of identical twins. One entry per CDR3 protein results from TCRdb running MiXCR on the 5' RACE reads. Of around 960,000 distinct CDR3 sequences in the sample, roughly an eighth were seen once. The sample was also reused in another study, on yellow fever vaccine responses in identical twins.

The sequenced material came from PBMCs. The receptors shown here come from a woman under 30 in good health.

The chain has TRBV6-1 and TRBJ1-1; 7 bases line up with TRBD1. After removal of 6 bases from V and 1 base from J, the junction contained 8 bases not matched to a gene. This CDR3 region has 15 residues. Germline CDR1 is MNHNS and CDR2 is SASEGT. The CDR3: CASRTGTAGNTEAFF. CDR3 sequence (DNA): TGTGCCAGCAGAACCGGGACAGCCGGGAACACTGAAGCTTTCTTT.

The chain is built from TRBV24-1 and TRBJ2-1, with TRBD2 matching over 9 bases. The CDR3 is 13 residues long. V lost 8 bases to trimming and J lost 5 bases; unmatched junction nucleotides: 3. The germline V gene has CDR1 KGHDR and CDR2 SFDVKD. The CDR3 DNA follows: TGTGCCACCACTAGCGGGGACGACAATGAGCAGTTCTTC. The encoded protein is CATTSGDDNEQFF.

This clonotype came up a few times. This chain connects TRBV7-9 to TRBJ2-3; TRBD2 is a possible D gene (6 bases). Germline V gene data show CDR1 as SEHNR and CDR2 as FQNEAQ (reference sequence). This CDR3 is 15 amino acids long. V dropped 5 bases and J dropped 1 base, with 13 bases sitting between them. The DNA for the CDR3 is TGTGCCAGCAGCCCCCGGGCGGGACGCACAGATACGCAGTATTTT. This gives the protein CASSPRAGRTDTQYF.

This clonotype was recorded at least ten times. The V and J genes are TRBV3-1 and TRBJ2-1; 10 bases line up with TRBD2. CDR3 length: 17 amino acids. The germline CDR1 and CDR2 sequences are LGHDT and YNNKEL (reference sequence). V was clipped by 4 bases and J by 2 bases; unmatched bases: 8. The CDR3 protein is CASSPSRTSGTYNEQFF. The DNA of the CDR3 is TGTGCCAGCAGCCCCTCTCGGACTAGCGGAACCTACAATGAGCAGTTCTTC.

This chain links TRBV28 with TRBJ1-2; D is uncertain. The CDR3 runs 13 residues. The V gene lost 2 bases and the J gene lost 8 bases, with 12 bases spanning the gap. Germline-derived CDR1 and CDR2 are MDHEN and SYDVKM. The CDR3 bases are TGTGCCAGCAGTTTAAGTCGGGGTAAGGGCTACACCTTC. It codes for CASSLSRGKGYTF.

This clonotype has ten or more counts. This chain uses TRBV4-1 with TRBJ2-7; D unclear. Trimming removed 4 bases from V and 1 base from J, with 14 bases in between. This CDR3 is 15 amino acids long. Germline values: CDR1 MGHRA, CDR2 YSYEKL. CDR3 sequence (DNA): TGCGCCAGCAGCCCCCTATCTCGCCAATCCTACGAGCAGTACTTC. This encodes CASSPLSRQSYEQYF.

This clonotype was detected a few times. This chain uses TRBV3-1 with TRBJ1-2; no clear D gene. The CDR3 sequence is 15 residues long. Germline CDR1 LGHDT, CDR2 YNNKEL (reference sequence). Trimming took 1 base from V and 1 from J, leaving 10 bases between them. The chain's CDR3 is CASSQGPRSNYGYTF. The DNA for the CDR3 is TGTGCCAGCAGCCAAGGTCCCAGGAGTAACTATGGCTACACCTTC.

The chain is built from TRBV5-4 and TRBJ2-7; possibly TRBD1 for D (6 bases). V lost 4 bases and J 1 base, leaving 12 bases between the germline ends. From germline, CDR1 is SGHNT and CDR2 YYREEE (reference sequence). CDR3 length equals 14 residues. CDR3 protein: CASSPGDTSYEQYF. The CDR3 DNA reads as TGTGCCAGCAGCCCAGGGGACACTTCCTACGAGCAGTACTTC.

This clonotype has at least ten counts. The V call is TRBV10-3, the J call TRBJ1-1; D remains unclear. Trimming took 9 bases from V and 0 from J, leaving 11 bases between them. The CDR3 contains 13 residues. Germline loops: CDR1 ENHRY, CDR2 SYGVKD. CDR3 nucleotides: TGTGCCATATTGAATGCCATGAACACTGAAGCTTTCTTT. It yields the protein CAILNAMNTEAFF.

The chain has TRBV7-2 and TRBJ2-5; 7 nucleotides match TRBD2. This CDR3 region has 15 residues. With V trimmed by 0 bases and J by 5 bases, 6 bases remained unmatched. The V gene's germline CDR1 is SGHTA and CDR2 FQGNSA. The CDR3 DNA reads as TGTGCCAGCAGCTTAGCGTTGACTAGCTACGAGACCCAGTACTTC. Amino acid sequence: CASSLALTSYETQYF.

This chain uses TRBV7-3 with TRBJ2-5; maybe TRBD2 (7 bases). Germline CDR1 SGHTA, CDR2 FQGTGA. This CDR3 has 16 residues. V was cut by 3 bases and J by 0 bases, with 14 bases left in between. CDR3 amino acids: CASSFGGQKYQETQYF. CDR3 sequence (DNA): TGTGCCAGCAGCTTCGGGGGGCAGAAGTACCAAGAGACCCAGTACTTC. The full variable domain, its missing parts supplied by reference TRBV7-3 and TRBJ2-5, is GAGVSQTPSNKVTEKGKYVELRCDPISGHTALYWYRQSLGQGPEFLIYFQGTGAADDSGLPNDRFFAVRPEGSVSTLKIQRTERGDSAVYLCASSFGGQKYQETQYFGPGTRLLVL.

The chain links TRBV4-1 to TRBJ2-1; TRBD2 aligns across 8 bases. Looked up from germline, CDR1 is MGHRA and CDR2 is YSYEKL. CDR3 size: 16 residues. The junction had 13 bases not matched to a gene; V was cut back by 4 bases and J by 8 bases. Here the CDR3 reads CASSRSTGGGFYEQFF. The CDR3 DNA sequence: TGCGCCAGCAGCCGATCGACGGGGGGGGGTTTTTATGAGCAGTTCTTC.

V gene TRBV12-3 or TRBV12-4 combines with J gene TRBJ2-1; D may correspond to TRBD1 or TRBD2 (5 bases each). The CDR3 is 16 residues long. V lost 1 base and J 7 bases, leaving 17 bases between the germline ends. The CDR3 protein is CASSLVGVGGNNEQFF. In DNA form, the CDR3 reads TGTGCCAGCAGTTTAGTCGGGGTTGGGGGAAATAATGAGCAGTTCTTC.

The chain joins TRBV6-1 to TRBJ1-5; D uncertain. This CDR3 contains 16 residues. V shed 6 bases and J shed 0 bases, with 15 bases lying between them. Germline lookup yields CDR1 MNHNS and CDR2 SASEGT. In DNA form, the CDR3 reads TGTGCCAGCAGACTAAGGCCAGACCTTAGCAATCAGCCCCAGCATTTT. It codes for CASRLRPDLSNQPQHF.

Ten or more counts support this clonotype. The chain links TRBV11-2 to TRBJ2-1, with 9 bases aligning to TRBD2. The germline V gene encodes CDR1 SGHAT and CDR2 FQNNGV. After removal of 4 bases from V and 6 bases from J, the junction contained 16 bases not matched to a gene. This CDR3 is built from 18 residues. The CDR3 DNA follows: TGTGCCAGCAGCTCTCTGATCCCATCGGGACTAGCAGGCAATGAGCAGTTCTTC. This gives the protein CASSSLIPSGLAGNEQFF.

This clonotype was observed at least ten times. The rearrangement links TRBV20-1 to TRBJ2-3, with 11 bases lining up with TRBD2. Germline assignment: CDR1 DFQATT and CDR2 SNEGSKA (reference sequence). The CDR3 sequence is 15 residues long. Losses at the gene ends were 2 bases for V and 2 bases for J; bases not matched to a gene: 3. In DNA, the CDR3 is TGCAGTGCTAGACGACTAGCGGGAAACACAGATACGCAGTATTTT. This gives the protein CSARRLAGNTDTQYF.

Of note for this clonotype: The junction does not match germline at one end; this may be a read error. The chain carries TRBV4-1 and TRBJ2-3, with 11 bases that match TRBD2. The CDR3 is 15 residues long. Germline CDR1 reads MGHRA; CDR2 reads YSYEKL. The CDR3 coding sequence is TGCACCAGCAGCCAATTAGCGGGAGGGATTGATACGCAGTATTTT. Its protein is CTSSQLAGGIDTQYF.

CDR3 nucleotides: TGTGCCAGCAGCGTCCGTGGGGTTGCGGGAGCCTACAATGAGCAGTTCTTC. Its translation: CASSVRGVAGAYNEQFF. The chain links TRBV9 to TRBJ2-1, with TRBD2 identical over 7 bases. The V gene's germline CDR1 is SGDLS and CDR2 YYNGEE. With 2 bases clipped from V and 2 bases from J, the junction kept 10 bases outside the gene matches. This CDR3 has 17 residues.

Notes on this clonotype: A much larger clone lies a single base off, so this may be a read error. This sequence joins TRBV6-5 and TRBJ2-7; 13 bases map to TRBD2. The CDR3 loop spans 15 amino acids. Germline V gene sequence: CDR1 MNHEY, CDR2 SVGAGI. CDR3 protein: CASSYPGTSGTLGVF. In DNA, the CDR3 is TGTGCCAGCAGTTACCCAGGGACTAGCGGGACCCTAGGTGTTTTC.

The gene calls are TRBV2 and TRBJ1-4, with 11 positions matching TRBD1. J gave up 8 bases and V 6 bases, and 2 bases lay outside the gene matches. From germline, CDR1 is SNHLY and CDR2 FYNNEI. CDR3 length: 13 residues. The CDR3 DNA follows: TGTGCCAGCAGGGGGACAGGGGGGGAAAAACTGTTTTTT. It codes for CASRGTGGEKLFF.

This clonotype appeared a few times. This chain joins TRBV10-2 and TRBJ2-3; 8 nucleotides line up with TRBD2. Germline V gene sequence: CDR1 WSHSY, CDR2 SAAADI. Trimming removed 7 bases from V and 1 base from J; junction bases left unmatched: 13. CDR3 length equals 17 residues. Here the CDR3 DNA reads TGCGCCAGCACCTCCAAAGTGACTAGCGATCGCACAGATACGCAGTATTTT. Its translation is CASTSKVTSDRTDTQYF.

This clonotype was seen at least ten times. The CDR3 region is CASSQAPRNTEAFF. The CDR3 nucleotides are TGTGCCAGCAGCCAAGCCCCAAGGAACACTGAAGCTTTCTTT. The V gene is TRBV4-2, the J gene TRBJ1-1; D remains ambiguous. Germline V gives CDR1 LGHNA, CDR2 YNFKEQ. This CDR3 contains 14 residues. Trimming stripped 1 base from V and 1 base from J, with 7 bases between.